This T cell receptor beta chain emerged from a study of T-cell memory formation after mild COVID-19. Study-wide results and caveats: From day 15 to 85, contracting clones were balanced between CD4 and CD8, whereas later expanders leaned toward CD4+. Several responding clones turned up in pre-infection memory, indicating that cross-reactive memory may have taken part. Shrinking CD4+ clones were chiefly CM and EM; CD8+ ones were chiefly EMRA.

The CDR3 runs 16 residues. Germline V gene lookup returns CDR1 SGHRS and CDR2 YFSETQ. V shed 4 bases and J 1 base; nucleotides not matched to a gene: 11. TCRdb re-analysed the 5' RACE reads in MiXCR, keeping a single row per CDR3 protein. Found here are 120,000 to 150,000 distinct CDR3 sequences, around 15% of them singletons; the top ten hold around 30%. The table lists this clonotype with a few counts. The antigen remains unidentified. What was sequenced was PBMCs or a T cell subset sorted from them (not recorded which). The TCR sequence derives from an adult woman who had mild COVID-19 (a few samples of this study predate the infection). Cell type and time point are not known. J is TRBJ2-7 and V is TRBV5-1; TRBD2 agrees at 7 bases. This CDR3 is CASSPGGSGFSYEQYF. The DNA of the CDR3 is TGCGCCAGCAGCCCGGGCGGTAGCGGGTTTTCCTACGAGCAGTACTTC.